These 10 T cell receptor beta chains came from one sample sequenced in a study of identical twins. In TCRdb, the 5' RACE reads were re-called with MiXCR into one record per CDR3 protein. The data show about 690,000 distinct CDR3 sequences, with 6% to 6.5% seen just once and 1.5% to 2% held by the top ten. Input material: naive T cells sorted from blood. The receptors were gathered from a man aged 18 to 35 in good health.

This clonotype appeared many times. This rearrangement joins TRBV24-1 to TRBJ2-7; 9 bases align to TRBD2. V trimming: 3 bases; J trimming: 3 bases; junction bases outside the gene matches: 14. The CDR3 loop spans 18 amino acids. CDR1 is KGHDR and CDR2 is SFDVKD in the germline V gene. The CDR3 loop is CATSDTPGVEREVYEQYV. CDR3 DNA: TGTGCCACCAGTGATACCCCGGGGGTCGAGCGGGAGGTCTACGAGCAGTACGTC.

Many counts were recorded for this clonotype. This chain links TRBV20-1 with TRBJ1-1; 8 bases align to TRBD1. V was pared by 6 bases and J by 5 bases, with 5 bases of the junction left unmatched. CDR1 DFQATT and CDR2 SNEGSKA come from the germline V gene (reference sequence). CDR3 length: 12 amino acids. CDR3 residues: CSARGRQTEAFF. For the CDR3, the DNA is TGCAGTGCCAGGGGGCGGCAAACTGAAGCTTTCTTT.

This clonotype showed up many times. V is TRBV29-1 and J is TRBJ2-3; D may be TRBD2 (5 bases). Germline CDR1 is SQVTM and CDR2 is ANQGSEA. This CDR3 comprises 15 residues. V shed 6 bases and J shed 3 bases, with 19 bases lying between them. The CDR3 loop reads CSVQLSGSLTDTQYF. CDR3 nucleotides: TGCAGCGTCCAACTAAGCGGCTCCCTGACAGATACGCAGTATTTT.

The V call is TRBV15, the J call TRBJ2-5; D uncertain. Deletions cut 1 base from V and 5 bases from J, with 8 bases between. This CDR3 has 13 amino acids. CDR1 is LNHNV and CDR2 is YYDKDF in the germline V gene (reference sequence). The CDR3 is CATSRVAVETQYF. The CDR3 bases are TGTGCCACCAGCAGAGTAGCCGTCGAGACCCAGTACTTC.

This clonotype was observed many times. The chain combines TRBV6-2 or TRBV6-3 with TRBJ2-1; 7 bases fit TRBD1. Germline lookup yields CDR1 MNHEY and CDR2 SVGEGT. V trimming: 5 bases; J trimming: 6 bases; junction bases outside the gene matches: 7. CDR3 length: 14 amino acids. The CDR3 DNA sequence: TGTGCCAGCAGTACCCTTACAGGGGCCAATGAGCAGTTCTTC. This codes for CASSTLTGANEQFF.

The chain recombines TRBV5-1 with TRBJ2-5; TRBD2 matches 10 bases. J lost 4 bases, V lost 3 bases, and 6 bases had no gene match. CDR1 and CDR2 (germline): SGHRS, YFSETQ. This CDR3 contains 15 residues. The CDR3 protein is CASSSGLANGETQYF. DNA for the CDR3: TGCGCCAGCAGCTCGGGACTAGCGAATGGAGAGACCCAGTACTTC.

This clonotype was detected many times. The V gene is TRBV27, the J gene TRBJ2-1; D may be TRBD2 (5 bases). Germline CDR1 is MNHEY and CDR2 is SMNVEV (reference sequence). Between the trimmed V and J ends, which lost 6 bases and 0 bases, there was a span of 12 bases. The CDR3 is 15 residues long. The CDR3 nucleotides read TGTGCCAGCAGCCCTAAAGCGGTCTCCTACAATGAGCAGTTCTTC. Residues: CASSPKAVSYNEQFF.

This CDR3 reads CAISIERALSTGELFF. CDR3 nucleotides: TGTGCCATCAGTATTGAGCGGGCCCTTTCTACCGGGGAGCTGTTTTTT. The chain uses TRBV10-3 and TRBJ2-2, with D possibly being TRBD2 (6 bases). The CDR3 has 16 residues. Germline values: CDR1 ENHRY, CDR2 SYGVKD. Trimming shortened V by 5 bases and J by 5 bases, and 18 bases separated the two germline ends.

The chain carries TRBV18 and TRBJ2-1; TRBD1 is a possible D gene (5 bases). Trimming pared 1 base from V and 8 bases from J, leaving 15 bases between. The CDR3 consists of 15 residues. Germline loops: CDR1 KGHSH, CDR2 LQKENI. CDR3 nucleotides: TGTGCCAGCTCACCACGTCGACAGCAACGGGATGAGCAGTTCTTC. This encodes CASSPRRQQRDEQFF.

The chain's CDR3 is CASSLRETHEKLFF. The CDR3 coding sequence is TGTGCCAGCAGTTTGCGCGAGACGCATGAAAAACTGTTTTTT. V and J are TRBV12-3 or TRBV12-4 and TRBJ1-4; D uncertain. With 3 bases removed from V and 6 bases from J, the gap between germline ends came to 11 bases. This CDR3 has 14 amino acids.